This T cell receptor (beta chain) is drawn from a study of low-dose radiotherapy and immunotherapy resistance in tumors. Overall study context: Cohort 1 patients were irradiated with 0.5 Gy fractions every 2 weeks to 6.5 Gy total. Participants were given intravenous cyclophosphamide 200 mg/m2 every two weeks, one day before radiation and immunotherapy. The treatment that patients received was intravenous nivolumab 240 mg every two weeks plus ipilimumab 1 mg/kg every six weeks.

The germline V gene encodes CDR1 LGHDT and CDR2 YNNKEL (reference sequence). V lost 2 bases, J lost 0 bases, and 7 bases lay in between. This CDR3 contains 14 residues. There are many counts of this clonotype. TCR amplification involved about 18 PCR cycles with a constant-region primer and V-primer adapter. After the mRNA was isolated, it was amplified using in vitro transcription. Each CDR3 protein gets one entry after TCRdb re-called the reads with MiXCR. There are roughly 48,000 distinct CDR3 sequences in the sample; around 34% occur only once, and roughly 8% lies in the top ten. Time point indicated: after trial treatment. Indicated treatment: LDRT plus nivolumab, ipilimumab, low-dose cyclophosphamide and aspirin (RACIN trial).

This clonotype was sampled from a male donor with rectosigmoid adenocarcinoma. Sequenced material: PBMCs, taken after low-dose radiotherapy plus immunotherapy. V and J are TRBV3-1 and TRBJ1-1; the D gene is possibly TRBD1 (5 bases). This CDR3 is CASSQWGMNTEAFF. As DNA, the CDR3 is TGTGCCAGCAGCCAATGGGGGATGAACACTGAAGCTTTCTTT.